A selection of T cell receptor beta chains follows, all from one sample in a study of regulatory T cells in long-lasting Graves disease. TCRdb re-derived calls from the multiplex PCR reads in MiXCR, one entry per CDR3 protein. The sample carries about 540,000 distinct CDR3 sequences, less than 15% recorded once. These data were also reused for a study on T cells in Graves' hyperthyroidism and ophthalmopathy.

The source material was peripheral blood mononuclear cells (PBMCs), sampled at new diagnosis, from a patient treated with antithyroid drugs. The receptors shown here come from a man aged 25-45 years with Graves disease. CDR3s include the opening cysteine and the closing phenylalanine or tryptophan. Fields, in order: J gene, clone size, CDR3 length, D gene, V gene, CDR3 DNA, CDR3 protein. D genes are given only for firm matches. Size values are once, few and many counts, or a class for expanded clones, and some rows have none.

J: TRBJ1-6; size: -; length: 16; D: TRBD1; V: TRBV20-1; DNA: TGCAGTGCTAGAGATCAGGAGACAGGGAAGTATTCACCCCTCCACTTT; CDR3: CSARDQETGKYSPLHF
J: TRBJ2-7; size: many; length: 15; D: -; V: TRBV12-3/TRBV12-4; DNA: TGTACCAGCAGTCCCCGCAGGGGAGGCGGCTACGAGCAGTACTTC; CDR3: CTSSPRRGGGYEQYF
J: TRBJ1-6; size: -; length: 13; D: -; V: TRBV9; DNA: TGTGCCAGCAGCGTAGTCCATAATTCACCCCTCCACTTT; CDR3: CASSVVHNSPLHF
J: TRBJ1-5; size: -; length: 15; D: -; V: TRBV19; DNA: TGTGCCAGTAGTATGGGTTACCGGGGAAGGCAGCCCCAGCATTTT; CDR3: CASSMGYRGRQPQHF
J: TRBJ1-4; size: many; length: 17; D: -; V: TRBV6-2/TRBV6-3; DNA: TGTGCCAGCAGTTACTCACTGAGCAGTGCAACTAATGAAAAACTGTTTTTT; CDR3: CASSYSLSSATNEKLFF
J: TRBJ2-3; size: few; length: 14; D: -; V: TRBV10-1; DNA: TGCGCCAGCAGTGAATGGGGAGTCACAGATACGCAGTATTTT; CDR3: CASSEWGVTDTQYF
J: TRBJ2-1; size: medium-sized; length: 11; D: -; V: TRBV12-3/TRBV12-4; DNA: TGTGCCAGCAGTTTAGCGGAGAAGCAGTTCTTC; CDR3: CASSLAEKQFF
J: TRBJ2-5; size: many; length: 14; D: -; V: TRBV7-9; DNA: TGTGCCAGCAGCTTAGTTGCGGCGATAGAGACCCAGTACTTC; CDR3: CASSLVAAIETQYF
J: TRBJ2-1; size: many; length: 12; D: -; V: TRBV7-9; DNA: TGTGCCAGCAATTCCCCAGAGGTTGAGCAGTTCTTC; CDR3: CASNSPEVEQFF
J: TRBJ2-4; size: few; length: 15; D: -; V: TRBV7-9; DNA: TGTGCCCCCAACCCCCTGGTCCTAGCCAAAAACATTCAGTACTTC; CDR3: CAPNPLVLAKNIQYF
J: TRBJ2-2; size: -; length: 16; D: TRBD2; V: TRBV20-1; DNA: TGCAGTGCTTACCCGGGACTAGCGGGCAACACCGGGGAGCTGTTTTTT; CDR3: CSAYPGLAGNTGELFF
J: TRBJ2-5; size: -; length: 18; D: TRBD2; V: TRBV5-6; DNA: TGTGCCAGCAGCAAACCGGGACTAGCGGGAGTTGGCGGAGAGACCCAGTACTTC; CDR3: CASSKPGLAGVGGETQYF
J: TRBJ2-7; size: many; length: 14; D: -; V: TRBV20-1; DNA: TGCAGTGCTAGAGACCAGCGGAGGCCCTACGAGCAGTACTTC; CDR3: CSARDQRRPYEQYF
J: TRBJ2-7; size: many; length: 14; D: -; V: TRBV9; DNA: TGTGCCAGCAGCGAGACAGTTTTCTCCTACGAGCAGTACTTC; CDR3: CASSETVFSYEQYF
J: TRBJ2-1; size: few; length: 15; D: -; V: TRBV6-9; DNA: TGTGCCAGCAGTTGGGGTTTGCCCTCCTACAATGAGCAGTTCTTC; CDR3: CASSWGLPSYNEQFF
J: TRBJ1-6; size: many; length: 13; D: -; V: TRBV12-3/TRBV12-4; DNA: TGTGCCAGCAAGCAGGGCCAATTGAGACCCCTCCACTTT; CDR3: CASKQGQLRPLHF
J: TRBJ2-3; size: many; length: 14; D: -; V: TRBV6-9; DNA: TGTGCCAGCAGTTACTCCCCTAGCACAGATACGCAGTATTTT; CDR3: CASSYSPSTDTQYF
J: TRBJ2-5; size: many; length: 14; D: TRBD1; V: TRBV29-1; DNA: TGCAGCGTTCCCCATCCAGGGGGCGGAGAGACCCAGTACTTC; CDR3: CSVPHPGGGETQYF
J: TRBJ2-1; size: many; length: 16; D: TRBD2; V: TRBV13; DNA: TGTGCCAGCAGCTCCGCCGGTCTAGCGGCCTACAATGAGCAGTTCTTC; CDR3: CASSSAGLAAYNEQFF
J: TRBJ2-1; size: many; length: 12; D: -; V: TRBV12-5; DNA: TGTGCTAGTGGTTTTTTCTACAATGAGCAGTTCTTC; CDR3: CASGFFYNEQFF
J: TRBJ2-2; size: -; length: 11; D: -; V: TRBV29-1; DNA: TGCAGCGTCGGGGTCGCCGGGGAGCTGTTTTTT; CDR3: CSVGVAGELFF
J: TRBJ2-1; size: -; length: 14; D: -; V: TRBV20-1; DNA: TGCAGTGCTAGGGAACTAGCAGACTACAATGAGCAGTTCTTC; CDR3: CSARELADYNEQFF
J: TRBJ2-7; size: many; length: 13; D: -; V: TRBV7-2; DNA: TGTGCCAGCAGCATAACGGCTTCCTACGAGCAGTACTTC; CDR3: CASSITASYEQYF
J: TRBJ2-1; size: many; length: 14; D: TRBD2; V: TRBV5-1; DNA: TGCGCCAGCAGCTTGACTAGCGGGGGCGGTGAGCAGTTCTTC; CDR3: CASSLTSGGGEQFF
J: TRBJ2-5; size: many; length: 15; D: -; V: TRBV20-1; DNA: TGCAGTGCTAGCGGAACCGGGACTGCTCAAGAGACCCAGTACTTC; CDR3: CSASGTGTAQETQYF
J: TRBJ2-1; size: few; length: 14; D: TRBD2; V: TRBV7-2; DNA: TGTGCCAGCACCCCCCCCGGGAGGGCCCTTGAGCAGTTCTTC; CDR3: CASTPPGRALEQFF
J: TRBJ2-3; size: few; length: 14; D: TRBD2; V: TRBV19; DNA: TGTGCCAGTAGTATCCGGGGGGAGATACGTACGCAGTATTTT; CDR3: CASSIRGEIRTQYF
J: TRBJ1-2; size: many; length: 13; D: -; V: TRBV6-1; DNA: TGTGCCAGCATCCTACAGGGAAGAGGTGGCTACACCTTC; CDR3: CASILQGRGGYTF
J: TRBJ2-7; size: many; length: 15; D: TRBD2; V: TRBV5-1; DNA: TGCGCCAGCAGCCCCCGGACTAGCGGGAGGAAGGAGCAGTACTTC; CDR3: CASSPRTSGRKEQYF
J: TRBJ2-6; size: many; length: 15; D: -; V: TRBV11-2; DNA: TGTGCCAGCAGCCCCCGACCGGCCGGGGCCAACGTCCTGACTTTC; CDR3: CASSPRPAGANVLTF
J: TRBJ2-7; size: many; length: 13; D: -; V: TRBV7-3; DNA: TGTGCCAGCAGCCCGGGACCTTCGGCCGAGCAGTACTTC; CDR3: CASSPGPSAEQYF
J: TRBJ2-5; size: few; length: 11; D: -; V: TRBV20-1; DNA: TGCAGCGCGGCGGGAAGGGAGACCCAGTACTTC; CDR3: CSAAGRETQYF
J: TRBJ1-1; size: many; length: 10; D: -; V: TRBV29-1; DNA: TGCAGCGTCCTCACCCCTGAAGCTTTCTTT; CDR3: CSVLTPEAFF
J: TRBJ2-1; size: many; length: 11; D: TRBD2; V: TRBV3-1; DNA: TGTGCCAGCAGACACGGGGGGGAGCAGTTCTTC; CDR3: CASRHGGEQFF
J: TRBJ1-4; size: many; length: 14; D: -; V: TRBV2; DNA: TGTGCCAGCAGTGAAGCGGGGACCCTGGCGGAACTGTTTTTT; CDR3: CASSEAGTLAELFF
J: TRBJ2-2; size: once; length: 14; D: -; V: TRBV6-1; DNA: TGTGCCAGCAGACAATACCAGAACACCGGGGAGCTGTTTTTT; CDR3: CASRQYQNTGELFF
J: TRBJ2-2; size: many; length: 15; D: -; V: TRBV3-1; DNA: TGTGCCAGCAGCCAATCATGGGTGAACACCGGGGAGCTGTTTTTT; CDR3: CASSQSWVNTGELFF
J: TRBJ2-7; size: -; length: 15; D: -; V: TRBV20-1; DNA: TGCAGTGCTAGAGACGACGGGAGAGCGTCCTACGAGCAGTACTTC; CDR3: CSARDDGRASYEQYF
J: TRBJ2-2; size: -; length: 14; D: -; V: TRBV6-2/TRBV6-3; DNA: TGTGCCAGCAGTGACCGACGGAACACCGGGGAGCTGTTTTTT; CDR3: CASSDRRNTGELFF
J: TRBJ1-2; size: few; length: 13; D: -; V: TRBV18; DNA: TGTGCCAGCTCATCGGGGCAGCGCTATGGCTACACCTTC; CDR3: CASSSGQRYGYTF
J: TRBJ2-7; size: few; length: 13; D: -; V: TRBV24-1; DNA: TGTGCCACCAGTAGGCACAGCTCCTACGAGCAGTACTTC; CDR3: CATSRHSSYEQYF
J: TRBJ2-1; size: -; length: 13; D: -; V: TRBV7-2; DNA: TGTGCCAGCAGCACACTCTTCTACAATGAGCAGTTCTTC; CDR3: CASSTLFYNEQFF
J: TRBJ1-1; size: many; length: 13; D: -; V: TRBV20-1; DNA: TGCAGTGCTGCAAGGGGGGCAGGGACTGAAGCTTTCTTT; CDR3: CSAARGAGTEAFF
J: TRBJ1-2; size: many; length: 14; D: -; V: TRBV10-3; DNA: TGTGCCATCAGTCAGCGGGGAATATCGAATGGCTACACCTTC; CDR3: CAISQRGISNGYTF
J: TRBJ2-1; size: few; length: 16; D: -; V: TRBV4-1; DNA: TGCGCCAGCAGCCAACCAGCGTATGCGACTAACAATGAGCAGTTCTTC; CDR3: CASSQPAYATNNEQFF